These 5 T cell receptor beta chains were sequenced from one sample in a study of T cell responses to AZD1222 COVID-19 vaccine. Repertoires were generated with immunoSEQ multiplex PCR, while TCRdb's copy carries only in-frame clones and drops some. The sample records around 110,000 clones, over 75% being singletons. The sequenced sample was peripheral blood, obtained on day 0 of AZD1222 vaccination. These receptors were obtained from an adult in good health.

The chain employs TRBV3-1 (or the pseudogene TRBV3-2) and TRBJ2-1, with 12 nucleotides matching TRBD2. This CDR3 has 14 residues. In germline, CDR1 is LGHDT, CDR2 YNNKEL (reference sequence). J gave up 9 bases and V 3 bases, and 3 bases lay outside the gene matches. The chain's CDR3 is CASSQMTSGGEQFF. The CDR3 DNA reads TGTGCCAGCAGCCAGATGACTAGCGGGGGTGAGCAGTTCTTC.

CDR3 coding DNA: TGTGCCAGCAGTTGGGGGGGCGAGGACACTGAAGCTTTCTTT. Translating it yields CASSWGGEDTEAFF. The V gene is TRBV6-5, the J gene TRBJ1-1; tentative D call: TRBD1 (6 bases). The CDR3 spans 14 residues. Germline CDR1 reads MNHEY; CDR2 reads SVGAGI. V gave up 4 bases and J gave up 3 bases, with 12 bases separating them.

The chain employs TRBV2 and TRBJ1-5; 7 bases map to TRBD1. This CDR3 is built from 13 residues. V trimming: 6 bases; J trimming: 5 bases; junction bases outside the gene matches: 4. CDR1 SNHLY and CDR2 FYNNEI come from the germline V gene. CDR3 protein: CASRGTVDQPQHF. CDR3 in DNA: TGTGCCAGCAGGGGGACAGTAGATCAGCCCCAGCATTTT.

This clone was counted a single time. The chain links TRBV29-1 to TRBJ1-5; 11 nucleotides line up with TRBD1. V lost 6 bases to trimming and J lost 7 bases; unmatched junction nucleotides: 8. The CDR3 length is 14 residues. Germline V lookup: CDR1 SQVTM, CDR2 ANQGSEA. CDR3 in amino acids: CSVKDRGLRQPQHF. As DNA, the CDR3 is TGCAGCGTGAAGGACAGGGGGCTACGGCAGCCCCAGCATTTT.

J is TRBJ1-6 and V is TRBV2; tentatively, D is TRBD1 (6 bases). Germline V gene lookup returns CDR1 SNHLY and CDR2 FYNNEI. V was clipped by 1 base and J by 6 bases, with 10 bases between them. CDR3 length equals 15 residues. CDR3 region: CASSEVRGRNSPLHF. In DNA, the CDR3 is TGTGCCAGCAGTGAAGTTCGGGGGCGTAATTCACCCCTCCACTTT.